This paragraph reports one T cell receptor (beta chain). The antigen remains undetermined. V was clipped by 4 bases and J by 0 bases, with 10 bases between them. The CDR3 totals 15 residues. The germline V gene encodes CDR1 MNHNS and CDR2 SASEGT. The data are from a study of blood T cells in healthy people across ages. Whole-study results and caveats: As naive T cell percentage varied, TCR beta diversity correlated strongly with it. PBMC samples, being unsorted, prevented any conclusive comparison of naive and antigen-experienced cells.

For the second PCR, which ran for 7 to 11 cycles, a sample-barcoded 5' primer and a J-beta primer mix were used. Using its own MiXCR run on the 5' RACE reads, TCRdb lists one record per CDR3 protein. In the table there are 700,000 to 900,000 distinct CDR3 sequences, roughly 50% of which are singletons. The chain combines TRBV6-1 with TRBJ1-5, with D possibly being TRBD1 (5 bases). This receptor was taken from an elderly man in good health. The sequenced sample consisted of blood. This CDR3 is CASSATTVSNQPQHF. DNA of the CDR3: TGTGCCAGCAGTGCGACGACAGTTAGCAATCAGCCCCAGCATTTT.